The entry below gives a single TCR beta chain sequence along with its context. Its antigen is unidentified. The data belong to a study of cytomegalovirus exposure and HLA in healthy donors. The study's findings and limits: Analysis was carried out at a later point, and it linked a missense DCLRE1C variant to TCR beta V- and J-gene trimming.

This CDR3 has 13 amino acids. The V end was cut by 0 bases, the J end by 6 bases, with 9 bases between. Germline V gives CDR1 GTSNPN, CDR2 SVGIG (reference sequence). Primers included in the PCR were 60 Vbeta and 13 Jbeta primers. Libraries were prepared by immunoSEQ multiplex PCR; TCRdb keeps only in-frame clonotypes and omits some of them. The data hold 170,000 or so clones, with roughly 80% observed a single time. The chain is built from TRBV30 and TRBJ2-4; D is possibly TRBD2 (5 bases). The receptor was derived from a boy aged 5-17 years in good health and CMV-seronegative. The sequencing sample was made of PBMCs. The CDR3 here is CAWSVSATNIQYF. The CDR3 DNA reads TGTGCCTGGAGTGTTAGCGCGACAAACATTCAGTACTTC.